Shown below are 21 T cell receptor beta chains from a single sample sequenced in a study of blood T cell repertoires in COVID-19. Data came from immunoSEQ multiplex PCR; TCRdb stores just in-frame clones and leaves some out. The sample lists roughly 260,000 clones; around 86% were seen once. Specimen: peripheral blood. Source of these receptors: a man between 35 and 55 years old who had recovered from COVID-19.

This chain uses TRBV7-3 with TRBJ2-2; D unclear. Trimming stripped 2 bases from V and 0 bases from J, with 10 bases between. CDR3 size: 16 residues. The germline V gene has CDR1 SGHTA and CDR2 FQGTGA. This CDR3 is CASSLYEVANTGELFF. CDR3 nucleotide sequence: TGTGCCAGCAGCTTATATGAGGTAGCGAACACCGGGGAGCTGTTTTTT.

The count of this clone is one. The genes are TRBV6-6 and TRBJ2-1, with TRBD1 as a possible D gene (7 bases). Per germline, CDR1 MNHNY and CDR2 SVGAGI (reference sequence). CDR3 length equals 14 residues. Trimming pared 9 bases from V and 5 bases from J, leaving 17 bases between. The CDR3 DNA is TGTGCCAGTCGTAGACAGGGCGGGGACAATGAGCAGTTCTTC. Protein sequence: CASRRQGGDNEQFF.

Comments on this clone: The junction departs from the called germline gene at one end, perhaps through a read error. The CDR3 protein is CASSLGRITEAFF. CDR3 sequence (DNA): TGTGCCAGCAGCCTAGGGCGAATCACTGAAGCTTTCTTT. The rearrangement links TRBV13 to TRBJ1-1; D remains ambiguous. The germline V gene encodes CDR1 PRHDT and CDR2 FYEKMQ (reference sequence). The CDR3 has 13 amino acids.

The chain recombines TRBV5-1 with TRBJ2-3, with TRBD2 identical over 10 bases. J was trimmed by 2 bases and V by 4 bases; bases with no gene match: 7. The CDR3 extends over 16 amino acids. Germline V gene sequence: CDR1 SGHRS, CDR2 YFSETQ. CDR3 sequence: CASSQGLAEITDTQYF. Written as DNA, the CDR3 is TGCGCCAGCAGCCAAGGACTAGCGGAAATCACAGATACGCAGTATTTT.

There are a few counts of this clone. This chain joins TRBV19 and TRBJ1-1; D uncertain. Trimming removed 8 bases at V and 0 bases at J, with 10 bases between. The germline CDR1 and CDR2 sequences are LNHDA and SQIVND (reference sequence). CDR3 length: 13 residues. Here the CDR3 DNA reads TGTGCCAGTGCACAGACAATGAACACTGAAGCTTTCTTT. Translated: CASAQTMNTEAFF.

This sequence joins TRBV7-9 and TRBJ2-3; weak D call: TRBD1 (5 bases). The V end lost 1 base, the J end lost 5 bases, and 13 bases lay between the germline ends. The CDR3 covers 15 residues. Germline CDR1 SEHNR, CDR2 FQNEAQ (reference sequence). CDR3 region: CASSLGTTWGDTQYF. The CDR3 nucleotides read TGTGCCAGCAGCTTAGGGACAACCTGGGGAGATACGCAGTATTTT.

The chain has TRBV19 and TRBJ2-2, with a possible D match to TRBD2 (5 bases). The CDR3 covers 15 residues. Germline V CDR1 and CDR2: LNHDA, SQIVND (reference sequence). V lost 2 bases and J lost 6, with 13 bases in between. CDR3 residues: CASSISMPLAGELFF. The DNA for the CDR3 is TGTGCCAGTAGTATATCCATGCCACTAGCCGGGGAGCTGTTTTTT.

This chain joins TRBV10-2 and TRBJ2-3; 7 bases match TRBD1. The CDR3 sequence is 16 residues long. Germline V gene sequence: CDR1 WSHSY, CDR2 SAAADI. The ends lost 11 bases at V and 1 base at J; junction bases unmatched: 15. CDR3 nucleotide sequence: TGCGCCTGCAACCTCAACAGGGGAGAGGGCACAGATACGCAGTATTTT. Its translation: CACNLNRGEGTDTQYF.

V is TRBV11-3 and J is TRBJ2-1; 8 bases are shared with TRBD2. Looked up from germline, CDR1 is SGHNT and CDR2 is YENEEA. This CDR3 has 16 amino acids. With 3 bases clipped from V and 7 bases from J, the junction kept 11 bases outside the gene matches. CDR3 region: CASSFRGATGGNEQFF. Written as DNA, the CDR3 is TGTGCCAGCAGCTTCCGTGGTGCCACGGGGGGGAATGAGCAGTTCTTC.

CDR3 region: CASGSEWPEETQYF. The CDR3 region has the DNA TGTGCCAGCGGGAGTGAATGGCCCGAAGAGACCCAGTACTTC. The genes are TRBV6-6 and TRBJ2-5; D is possibly TRBD2 (5 bases). CDR3 length equals 14 residues. From germline, CDR1 is MNHNY and CDR2 SVGAGI (reference sequence). Trimming stripped 8 bases from V and 3 bases from J, with 16 bases between.

This sequence joins TRBV3-1 (or the pseudogene TRBV3-2) and TRBJ2-5; 9 positions match TRBD2. The germline V gene encodes CDR1 LGHDT and CDR2 YNNKEL (reference sequence). The J segment lost 11 bases and the V segment lost 4 bases, leaving 17 bases of the junction unmatched. The length of the CDR3 is 16 residues. CDR3: CASSPAGGGPSAFQYF. The CDR3 nucleotides are TGTGCCAGCAGCCCCGCGGGGGGGGGCCCGTCAGCTTTTCAGTACTTC.

The rearrangement links TRBV5-4 to TRBJ1-1, with D unclear. This CDR3 comprises 12 residues. V lost 6 bases and J 4 bases, leaving 10 bases between the germline ends. Germline CDR1 SGHNT, CDR2 YYREEE (reference sequence). Here the CDR3 reads CASTSGRTEAFF. For the CDR3, the DNA is TGTGCCAGCACTTCGGGTCGCACTGAAGCTTTCTTT.

J is TRBJ2-2 and V is TRBV28, with 7 bases matching TRBD1. Trimming cost V 6 bases and J 8 bases; bases outside gene matches: 12. Germline V gene lookup returns CDR1 MDHEN and CDR2 SYDVKM. The CDR3 sequence is 15 residues long. The CDR3 protein is CASSLLTGSKGELFF. The CDR3 region has the DNA TGTGCCAGCAGCCTATTGACAGGGTCGAAAGGGGAGCTGTTTTTT.

The chain couples TRBV5-1 to TRBJ2-7, with D possibly matching TRBD1 (6 bases). CDR1 is SGHRS and CDR2 is YFSETQ in the germline V gene. The CDR3 is made up of 14 amino acids. The ends were cut back, 3 bases at V and 0 bases at J, with 10 bases in the middle. The CDR3 protein is CASSYTGPSYEQYF. CDR3 DNA: TGCGCCAGCAGCTACACAGGGCCCTCCTACGAGCAGTACTTC.

The rearrangement uses TRBV5-1 and TRBJ2-6, with D perhaps TRBD1 (5 bases). Trimming shortened V by 6 bases and J by 2 bases, and 12 bases separated the two germline ends. The germline CDR1 and CDR2 sequences are SGHRS and YFSETQ. The CDR3 spans 15 residues. CDR3 region: CASKITGPGANVLTF. The CDR3, as DNA: TGCGCCAGCAAAATTACAGGACCTGGGGCCAACGTCCTGACTTTC.

The rearrangement links TRBV7-2 to TRBJ2-1; TRBD2 is a possible D gene (6 bases). The CDR3 is 13 residues long. V was shortened by 4 bases and J by 12 bases, with 16 bases between the two germline ends. From germline, CDR1 is SGHTA and CDR2 FQGNSA. The CDR3 region is CASSSGLTGGQFF. DNA of the CDR3: TGTGCCAGCAGCTCGGGACTCACCGGGGGGCAGTTCTTC. The complete variable domain, with remaining parts taken from reference TRBV7-2 and TRBJ2-1, reads GAGVSQSPSNKVTEKGKDVELRCDPISGHTALYWYRQSLGQGLEFLIYFQGNSAPDKSGLPSDRFSAERTGGSVSTLTIQRTQQEDSAVYLCASSSGLTGGQFFGPGTRLTVL.

V is TRBV5-8 and J is TRBJ1-3; D gene unclear. This CDR3 is built from 17 residues. Trimming left V 3 bases short and J 0 bases short, with 16 bases between. Germline values: CDR1 SGHTS, CDR2 YDEGEE. CDR3 DNA sequence: TGTGCCAGCAGCTCCAGAGGCAGCGGGTTCTCTGGAAACACCATATATTTT. It codes for CASSSRGSGFSGNTIYF.

The chain carries TRBV9 and TRBJ1-3, with D perhaps matching TRBD1 (5 bases). Germline CDR1 reads SGDLS; CDR2 reads YYNGEE. The CDR3 is 15 amino acids. Trimming stripped 0 bases from V and 9 bases from J, with 16 bases between. The DNA of the CDR3 is TGTGCCAGCAGCGTAGAGGGACTGGGATTCGGCACCATATATTTT. Translation gives CASSVEGLGFGTIYF.

V usage is TRBV5-4 and J usage is TRBJ1-2; 8 bases agree with TRBD1. Germline V lookup: CDR1 SGHNT, CDR2 YYREEE (reference sequence). The length of the CDR3 is 15 residues. The V and J ends lost 6 bases and 1 base, in that order; junction bases with no gene match: 8. The CDR3 DNA sequence: TGTGCCAGCACTATGGGGACAGGCCGTAACTATGGCTACACCTTC. Encoded protein: CASTMGTGRNYGYTF.

This clone was counted a single time. The gene calls are TRBV7-3 and TRBJ1-1; perhaps TRBD1 as D (6 bases). The CDR3 covers 17 residues. Per the germline V gene, CDR1 is SGHTA and CDR2 is FQGTGA. Trimming cost V 5 bases and J 0 bases, with 19 bases left between them. CDR3 amino acids: CASSQRRLQGMNTEAFF. DNA of the CDR3: TGTGCCAGCAGCCAGCGGAGATTACAGGGCATGAACACTGAAGCTTTCTTT. The whole variable domain, filled in from reference TRBV7-3 and TRBJ1-1, reads GAGVSQTPSNKVTEKGKYVELRCDPISGHTALYWYRQSLGQGPEFLIYFQGTGAADDSGLPNDRFFAVRPEGSVSTLKIQRTERGDSAVYLCASSQRRLQGMNTEAFFGQGTRLTVV.

This chain joins TRBV15 and TRBJ1-5; 8 bases line up with TRBD1. Germline CDR1 and CDR2: LNHNV and YYDKDF (reference sequence). There are 15 residues in the CDR3. Trimming took 4 bases from V and 5 from J; bases not matched to a gene: 7. The CDR3 bases are TGTGCCACCAGCAAGGATGGACAGGGTGATCAGCCCCAGCATTTT. Residues: CATSKDGQGDQPQHF.